The 27 T cell receptor beta chains reported below all come from one sample, sequenced in a study of OX40 agonist ivuxolimab in advanced cancers. Some clones are missing from TCRdb's copy, which holds only in-frame ones; the method was immunoSEQ multiplex PCR. The table shows about 40,000 clones, with 70% to 90% occurring only once. The sample was CD4+ or CD8+ T cells sorted from blood, taken in a trial of the OX40 agonist ivuxolimab. The source is an adult with an advanced solid tumor such as melanoma, head and neck, liver or kidney cancer.

The chain joins TRBV27 to TRBJ2-3, with D unresolved. Germline V lookup: CDR1 MNHEY, CDR2 SMNVEV (reference sequence). V lost 2 bases to trimming and J lost 7 bases, with 10 bases between them. There are 13 residues in the CDR3. In nucleotides, the CDR3 is TGTGCCAGCAGTTTAGGCCCTCAATATACGCAGTATTTT. Translating it yields CASSLGPQYTQYF.

The chain combines TRBV5-1 with TRBJ2-3; TRBD2 might be the D (6 bases). There are 16 residues in the CDR3. Per the germline V gene, CDR1 is SGHRS and CDR2 is YFSETQ. The V end was cut by 4 bases, the J end by 2 bases, with 17 bases between. The CDR3 reads CASSEGPGVDTDTQYF. The CDR3 DNA is TGCGCCAGCAGCGAGGGGCCGGGAGTAGACACAGATACGCAGTATTTT. The whole variable domain, filled in from reference TRBV5-1 and TRBJ2-3, reads KAGVTQTPRYLIKTRGQQVTLSCSPISGHRSVSWYQQTPGQGLQFLFEYFSETQRNKGNFPGRFSGRQFSNSRSEMNVSTLELGDSALYLCASSEGPGVDTDTQYFGPGTRLTVL.

V is TRBV2 and J is TRBJ2-7, with D possibly TRBD2 on 7 matching bases. The CDR3 has 14 amino acids. Germline V gene data show CDR1 as SNHLY and CDR2 as FYNNEI. The V end was cut by 6 bases, the J end by 6 bases, with 18 bases between. CDR3 in amino acids: CASSDRLGGGEQYV. DNA for the CDR3: TGTGCCAGCAGCGACCGGTTAGGGGGGGGCGAGCAGTACGTC.

The chain uses TRBV7-8 and TRBJ1-2; D may be TRBD1 (5 bases). The CDR3 loop spans 13 amino acids. V lost 5 bases and J 8 bases, leaving 15 bases between the germline ends. Germline loops: CDR1 SGHVS, CDR2 FQNEAQ. The CDR3 DNA is TGTGCCAGCAGCCTACAGGTTTCGGACGGCTACACCTTC. This gives the protein CASSLQVSDGYTF.

V is TRBV28 and J is TRBJ1-2; a possible D gene is TRBD1 (6 bases). Germline V lookup: CDR1 MDHEN, CDR2 SYDVKM. This CDR3 comprises 15 residues. V was trimmed by 2 bases and J by 4 bases, leaving 14 bases between them. The DNA for the CDR3 is TGTGCCAGCAGTTTAGAGGACAGAGACCTCTATGGCTACACCTTC. It specifies CASSLEDRDLYGYTF.

The V and J genes are TRBV5-1 and TRBJ2-2; D perhaps matches TRBD2 (6 bases). Looked up from germline, CDR1 is SGHRS and CDR2 is YFSETQ. The CDR3 covers 15 residues. V shed 0 bases and J shed 3 bases, with 9 bases lying between them. The CDR3, as DNA: TGCGCCAGCAGCTTGGACGGGAGTTACACCGGGGAGCTGTTTTTT. This sequence encodes CASSLDGSYTGELFF.

The gene calls are TRBV5-1 and TRBJ1-4; D is possibly TRBD1 (6 bases). This CDR3 contains 15 residues. Germline values: CDR1 SGHRS, CDR2 YFSETQ. V lost 4 bases and J lost 11, with 21 bases in between. CDR3 coding DNA: TGCGCCAGCAGCCCTATGGGGGGCGCGGGGTACAAACTGTTTTTT. Amino acids: CASSPMGGAGYKLFF.

This clone was recorded a few times. The chain combines TRBV2 with TRBJ1-6; the D gene is possibly TRBD1 (5 bases). Trimming removed 4 bases from V and 11 bases from J, with 12 bases in between. The CDR3 is 13 residues long. The germline gives CDR1 SNHLY, CDR2 FYNNEI. Written as DNA, the CDR3 is TGTGCCAGCAGTGCACAGGATTGGGCACCCCTCCACTTT. This translates into CASSAQDWAPLHF.

The chain combines TRBV6-4 with TRBJ1-5; 10 nucleotides agree with TRBD1. Germline-derived CDR1 and CDR2 are MRHNA and SNTAGT. V lost 5 bases and J lost 0; bases outside the gene matches: 7. This CDR3 has 17 residues. CDR3 coding DNA: TGTGCCAGCAGTCCCGGGACAGGGGAGTATAGCAATCAGCCCCAGCATTTT. Protein: CASSPGTGEYSNQPQHF.

The V call is TRBV18, the J call TRBJ1-4; maybe TRBD1 (6 bases). The germline gives CDR1 KGHSH, CDR2 LQKENI. This CDR3 comprises 14 residues. V lost 2 bases and J lost 8, with 12 bases in between. The CDR3 loop is CASSPAGVKEKLFF. CDR3 nucleotides: TGTGCCAGCTCACCAGCAGGGGTTAAAGAAAAACTGTTTTTT.

The CDR3 sequence: CASSTDTGNTEAFF. CDR3 bases: TGTGCCAGCAGTACGGACACGGGTAACACTGAAGCTTTCTTT. This chain connects TRBV2 to TRBJ1-1, with D possibly being TRBD1 (5 bases). CDR1 is SNHLY and CDR2 is FYNNEI in the germline V gene. Trimming cost V 5 bases and J 2 bases, with 12 bases left between them. The CDR3 runs 14 residues.

CDR3 region: CASSPTGGVDEKLFF. CDR3 in DNA: TGTGCCAGCAGCCCCACAGGGGGGGTAGACGAAAAACTGTTTTTT. The chain uses TRBV7-6 and TRBJ1-4, with 8 bases fitting TRBD1. The germline CDR1 and CDR2 sequences are SGHVS and FNYEAQ. The CDR3 is made up of 15 amino acids. Germline trimming cut 5 bases from V and 8 bases from J; bases unmatched to any gene: 10.

This clone is a singleton in its sample. V and J are TRBV19 and TRBJ1-4; D is uncertain. This CDR3 comprises 15 residues. The germline V gene has CDR1 LNHDA and CDR2 SQIVND (reference sequence). The V gene lost 6 bases and the J gene lost 8 bases, with 19 bases spanning the gap. The CDR3 bases are TGTGCCAGTAGCCACCTCGGGCCGTCGGGGGAAAAACTGTTTTTT. It encodes CASSHLGPSGEKLFF. Full variable domain (outside the CDR3, taken from reference TRBV19 and TRBJ1-4): DGGITQSPKYLFRKEGQNVTLSCEQNLNHDAMYWYRQDPGQGLRLIYYSQIVNDFQKGDIAEGYSVSREKKESFPLTVTSAQKNPTAFYLCASSHLGPSGEKLFFGSGTQLSVL.

The rearrangement joins TRBV5-1 to TRBJ2-3, with D tentatively TRBD1 (6 bases). V was trimmed by 7 bases and J by 0 bases, leaving 12 bases between them. This CDR3 region has 14 residues. Germline CDR1 SGHRS, CDR2 YFSETQ. This CDR3 is CASVRGGSTDTQYF. The CDR3 nucleotides read TGCGCCAGCGTCCGAGGGGGTAGCACAGATACGCAGTATTTT.

This clone was seen a handful of times. This rearrangement joins TRBV10-3 to TRBJ2-2; no clear D. The V and J ends lost 5 bases and 0 bases respectively, with 4 bases between them. The CDR3 sequence is 13 residues long. Germline V gene sequence: CDR1 ENHRY, CDR2 SYGVKD. Here the CDR3 DNA reads TGTGCCATCAGTAGGGCGAACACCGGGGAGCTGTTTTTT. Protein product: CAISRANTGELFF.

This clone has a handful of counts. The J gene is TRBJ2-1, the V gene TRBV21-1; TRBD2 is taken as the D call from the table, unchecked against the DNA. TRBV21-1 represents a pseudogene. This CDR3 contains 18 residues. This CDR3 is CASIKLAGGHYGYNEQFF. CDR3 nucleotide sequence: TGTGCCAGCATTAAACTAGCGGGAGGCCATTACGGCTACAATGAGCAGTTCTTC.

The chain recombines TRBV7-2 with TRBJ1-1; D call uncertain. Germline V gene sequence: CDR1 SGHTA, CDR2 FQGNSA. The CDR3 spans 12 residues. The V end lost 5 bases, the J end lost 2 bases, and 6 bases lay between the germline ends. CDR3 residues: CASSQTNTEAFF. The DNA for the CDR3 is TGTGCCAGCAGCCAGACTAACACTGAAGCTTTCTTT.

The CDR3 spells CAWSAPETQYF. The CDR3 region has the DNA TGTGCCTGGAGTGCTCCAGAGACCCAGTACTTC. The chain joins TRBV30 to TRBJ2-5; the D is unclear. V was pared by 1 base and J by 4 bases, with 4 bases between. The CDR3 loop spans 11 amino acids. Germline CDR1 reads GTSNPN; CDR2 reads SVGIG (reference sequence).

V and J are TRBV6-5 and TRBJ2-5; D remains ambiguous. Germline CDR1 and CDR2: MNHEY and SVGAGI. This CDR3 has 11 amino acids. The V end was cut by 1 base, the J end by 5 bases, with 2 bases between. CDR3 sequence reads: CASSYFETQYF. In DNA, the CDR3 is TGTGCCAGCAGTTACTTCGAGACCCAGTACTTC.

By share, this clone ranks as medium-sized (0.01 to 0.1%). The V and J genes are TRBV9 and TRBJ2-7, with D tentatively TRBD2 (6 bases). CDR1 is SGDLS and CDR2 is YYNGEE in the germline V gene. V was cut by 0 bases and J by 5 bases, with 15 bases left in between. This CDR3 is built from 15 residues. In nucleotides, the CDR3 is TGTGCCAGCAGCGTAGCGGCGGGATCCCGTAACGAGCAGTACTTC. The encoded protein is CASSVAAGSRNEQYF. Full variable domain (rest looked up from reference TRBV9 and TRBJ2-7): DSGVTQTPKHLITATGQRVTLRCSPRSGDLSVYWYQQSLDQGLQFLIQYYNGEERAKGNILERFSAQQFPDLHSELNLSSLELGDSALYFCASSVAAGSRNEQYFGPGTRLTVT.

The gene calls are TRBV7-8 and TRBJ2-2, with D maybe TRBD2 (6 bases). Trimming removed 6 bases at V and 0 bases at J, with 14 bases between. Germline loops: CDR1 SGHVS, CDR2 FQNEAQ. The CDR3 is made up of 16 amino acids. In DNA form, the CDR3 reads TGTGCCAGCAGTCCAATAGCGGCTTCGAACACCGGGGAGCTGTTTTTT. Its protein product is CASSPIAASNTGELFF.

The chain is built from TRBV7-9 and TRBJ1-1, with TRBD1 matching 11 bases. J gave up 4 bases and V 4 bases, and 8 bases lay outside the gene matches. The CDR3 is 16 residues long. Germline V gene data show CDR1 as SEHNR and CDR2 as FQNEAQ (reference sequence). CDR3 nucleotide sequence: TGTGCCAGCAGCTGGGGACAGGGGGGACCGGCCACTGAAGCTTTCTTT. Amino acids: CASSWGQGGPATEAFF.

This chain joins TRBV11-3 and TRBJ2-3; D tentatively fits TRBD1 or TRBD2 (6 bases each). Germline CDR1 reads SGHNT; CDR2 reads YENEEA. The CDR3 runs to 14 residues. Trimming cost V 1 base and J 4 bases, with 9 bases left between them. The CDR3 here is CASSLGGASDTQYF. DNA for the CDR3: TGTGCCAGCAGCTTAGGGGGGGCATCAGATACGCAGTATTTT.

The chain carries TRBV2 and TRBJ1-5; D perhaps matches TRBD1 (5 bases). The germline gives CDR1 SNHLY, CDR2 FYNNEI. V was clipped by 0 bases and J by 4 bases, with 7 bases between them. CDR3 length: 14 amino acids. The CDR3 loop is CASSEAQGNQPQHF. The CDR3 coding sequence is TGTGCCAGCAGTGAAGCGCAGGGTAATCAGCCCCAGCATTTT.

This clone was counted once. J is TRBJ2-7 and V is TRBV7-4; D is possibly TRBD1 (6 bases). The CDR3 loop spans 13 amino acids. In germline, CDR1 is SGHVT, CDR2 SQSDAQ. Trimming cost V 5 bases and J 3 bases, with 11 bases left between them. The CDR3 loop is CASSVDRNYEQYV. The CDR3 nucleotides read TGTGCCAGCAGCGTCGACAGGAACTACGAGCAGTACGTC.

The chain couples TRBV2 to TRBJ2-5; 8 bases fit TRBD1. The J call may be faulty, since TRBJ2-7 better matches the DNA end. The CDR3 runs to 14 residues. CDR1 is SNHLY, CDR2 FYNNEI, per germline. CDR3 region: CASSETGVLDEQYF. The CDR3 DNA follows: TGTGCCAGCAGTGAGACAGGGGTGTTAGACGAGCAGTACTTC.

The chain uses TRBV9 and TRBJ2-2; 8 bases are shared with TRBD1. The CDR3 is made up of 15 amino acids. V lost 1 base, J lost 4 bases, and 3 bases stayed unmatched. In germline, CDR1 is SGDLS, CDR2 YYNGEE. The CDR3 bases are TGTGCCAGCAGCGTAACCACAGGGGGCACCGGGGAGCTGTTTTTT. It encodes CASSVTTGGTGELFF.